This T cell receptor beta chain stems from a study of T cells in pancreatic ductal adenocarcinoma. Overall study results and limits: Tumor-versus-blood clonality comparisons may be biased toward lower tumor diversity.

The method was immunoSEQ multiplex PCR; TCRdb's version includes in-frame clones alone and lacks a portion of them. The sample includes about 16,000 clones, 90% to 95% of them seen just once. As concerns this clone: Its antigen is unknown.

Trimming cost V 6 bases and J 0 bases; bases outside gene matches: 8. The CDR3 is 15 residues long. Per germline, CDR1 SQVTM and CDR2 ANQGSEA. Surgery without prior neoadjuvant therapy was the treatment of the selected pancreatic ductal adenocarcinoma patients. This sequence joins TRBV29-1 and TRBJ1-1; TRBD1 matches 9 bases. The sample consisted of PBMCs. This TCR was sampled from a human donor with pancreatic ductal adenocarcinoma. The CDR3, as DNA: TGCAGCGTCGGACCGGGACAGGGTATGAACACTGAAGCTTTCTTT. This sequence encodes CSVGPGQGMNTEAFF.